Presented here are 5 T cell receptor beta chains from one specimen sequenced in a study of blood T cell repertoires in COVID-19. This table comes from immunoSEQ multiplex PCR, and its TCRdb copy is limited to in-frame clones, with some not included. The table lists hundreds of thousands of clones, over 75% of them singletons. Sequencing was performed on peripheral blood. These receptors originate from a woman aged 25-40 years with acute or convalescent COVID-19.

The CDR3, as DNA: TGCAGCGTTGGGGACAGGGGGGATAATTCACCCCTCCACTTT. Its protein product is CSVGDRGDNSPLHF. The J gene is TRBJ1-6, the V gene TRBV29-1, with 11 nucleotides matching TRBD1. Germline CDR1 reads SQVTM; CDR2 reads ANQGSEA. Trimming took 4 bases from V and 5 from J; bases not matched to a gene: 1. The CDR3 consists of 14 residues.

DNA for the CDR3: TGCGCCAGCAGCCCCCGGGGGGGTCGGGAGCAGTACTTC. Translation gives CASSPRGGREQYF. The rearrangement uses TRBV5-1 and TRBJ2-7; the match to TRBD2 covers 8 bases. With 4 bases clipped from V and 7 bases from J, the junction kept 7 bases outside the gene matches. The CDR3 is 13 amino acids. Germline V gene data show CDR1 as SGHRS and CDR2 as YFSETQ.

In its sample, this clone was seen once. The chain has TRBV19 and TRBJ2-7, with 11 bases lining up with TRBD2. The CDR3 is 15 amino acids. The V segment lost 4 bases and the J segment 1 base; nucleotides outside the gene matches: 3. Germline loops: CDR1 LNHDA, CDR2 SQIVND (reference sequence). For the CDR3, the DNA is TGTGCCAGTAGTACATGGACTAGCGGGTCCTACGAGCAGTACTTC. Its protein product is CASSTWTSGSYEQYF.

The J gene is TRBJ2-7, the V gene TRBV4-3; tentative D call: TRBD2 (6 bases). The CDR3 runs to 12 residues. The V end was cut by 0 bases, the J end by 9 bases, with 9 bases between. CDR1 is LGHNA, CDR2 YSLEER, per germline. The CDR3 region has the DNA TGCGCCAGCAGCCAAGATGGAGGGGTGCAGTACTTC. It codes for CASSQDGGVQYF.

V gene TRBV9 combines with J gene TRBJ1-6, with a tentative D call TRBD1 (5 bases). This CDR3 spans 12 amino acids. Germline V gene data show CDR1 as SGDLS and CDR2 as YYNGEE. With 4 bases removed from V and 9 bases from J, the gap between germline ends came to 8 bases. The CDR3 loop is CASSTQGSPLHF. The CDR3 DNA follows: TGTGCCAGCAGCACCCAGGGTTCACCCCTCCACTTT.